This T cell receptor beta chain was profiled in a study of T cell responses to AZD1222 COVID-19 vaccine. The wider study: Pooled together were second doses at about 4 or about 12 weeks.

Generated by immunoSEQ multiplex PCR, the TCRdb table keeps only in-frame clones and is missing some. The sample holds roughly 100,000 clones, roughly 90% seen once. V was cut by 6 bases and J by 0 bases, with 18 bases left in between. The CDR3 spans 16 residues. Germline lookup yields CDR1 SGHRS and CDR2 YFSETQ. Material: peripheral blood, obtained on day 0 of AZD1222 vaccination. This receptor was obtained from an adult in good health. V usage is TRBV5-1 and J usage is TRBJ1-2, with unresolved D. The CDR3 spells CASIPSSSGTNYGYTF. The CDR3 bases are TGCGCCAGCATCCCTAGCTCATCTGGGACTAACTATGGCTACACCTTC.